This entry is about one T cell receptor beta chain. At the DNA level, this CDR3 is encoded by other sequences in the same sample as well. This sample was included in a study of blood T cell repertoires in COVID-19. For the study at large: Both acute and convalescent COVID-19 samples were obtained from the United States, Italy and Spain.

The assay was immunoSEQ multiplex PCR, and TCRdb's table has in-frame clones only and misses some. Among 120,000 or so clones listed, around 81% were seen once. CDR3 size: 14 residues. CDR1 is SGDLS and CDR2 is YYNGEE in the germline V gene. The junction had 0 bases not matched to a gene; V was cut back by 1 base and J by 2 bases. The clonotype was recovered from a man aged 30 to 39 with COVID-19, enrolled during active disease. Specimen: peripheral blood. The chain combines TRBV9 with TRBJ2-7, with 10 bases lining up with TRBD2. CDR3 protein: CASSVLAGAYEQYF. The CDR3 DNA sequence: TGTGCCAGCAGCGTACTAGCGGGAGCCTACGAGCAGTACTTC.